One and the same sample provided the 31 T cell receptor beta chains below, sequenced in a study of cytomegalovirus exposure and HLA in healthy donors. PCR amplification relied on 60 Vbeta primers (plus 13 Jbeta primers). Assay used: immunoSEQ multiplex PCR; TCRdb lists only in-frame clones, some missing. This sample has 140,000 to 150,000 clones, with approximately 79% found just once. Material for sequencing was PBMCs. The receptors were gathered from a woman in her forties in good health and CMV-seropositive.

J is TRBJ2-7 and V is TRBV6-5; D perhaps matches TRBD2 (5 bases). Deletions cut 5 bases from V and 2 bases from J, with 13 bases between. From germline, CDR1 is MNHEY and CDR2 SVGAGI. The CDR3 is 14 amino acids. The CDR3 nucleotides read TGTGCCAGCAGTCTAGCTATTACACCCTACGAGCAGTACTTC. Residues: CASSLAITPYEQYF.

The chain uses TRBV7-3 and TRBJ2-5, with 15 nucleotides matching TRBD2. V lost 5 bases, J lost 5 bases, and 12 bases stayed unmatched. The germline CDR1 and CDR2 sequences are SGHTA and FQGTGA. CDR3 length equals 18 residues. DNA for the CDR3: TGTGCCAGCAGCCCCCCGGGGACTAGCGGGGGGTTTGGGGAGACCCAGTACTTC. The encoded protein is CASSPPGTSGGFGETQYF.

The chain links TRBV28 to TRBJ1-6, with D uncertain. V lost 5 bases and J lost 7, with 15 bases in between. From germline, CDR1 is MDHEN and CDR2 SYDVKM. This CDR3 spans 15 amino acids. The CDR3 is CASSLAATTNSPLHF. In DNA form, the CDR3 reads TGTGCCAGCAGTCTCGCCGCCACAACGAATTCACCCCTCCACTTT.

This clone was detected once. The CDR3 sequence is CASSLTGGLGNTIYF. CDR3 nucleotides: TGTGCCAGCAGCCTAACAGGGGGCCTTGGAAACACCATATATTTT. This chain uses TRBV6-5 with TRBJ1-3; 9 bases align to TRBD1. CDR1 MNHEY and CDR2 SVGAGI come from the germline V gene. The CDR3 sequence is 15 residues long. Unmatched junction bases numbered 6, after V lost 6 bases and J lost 3 bases.

The chain joins TRBV10-3 to TRBJ2-3; D gene ambiguous. V lost 0 bases to trimming and J lost 0 bases, with 4 bases between them. This CDR3 is 14 amino acids long. Germline V CDR1 and CDR2: ENHRY, SYGVKD. The CDR3 DNA is TGTGCCATCAGTGAGTCGACTAGCACAGATACGCAGTATTTT. Protein product: CAISESTSTDTQYF.

As to this clone: Other DNA sequences from this sample encode an identical CDR3 as well. The genes are TRBV2 and TRBJ1-1; D is unresolved. The CDR3 has 13 residues. Trimming left V 3 bases short and J 1 base short, with 6 bases between. Germline CDR1 reads SNHLY; CDR2 reads FYNNEI. This CDR3 reads CASSERENTEAFF. In DNA, the CDR3 is TGTGCCAGCAGTGAGCGCGAGAACACTGAAGCTTTCTTT.

The count of this clone is one. The chain has TRBV7-2 and TRBJ2-3; 8 bases line up with TRBD2. The CDR3 runs 15 residues. CDR1 and CDR2 (germline): SGHTA, FQGNSA. After removal of 5 bases from V and 7 bases from J, the junction contained 11 bases not matched to a gene. The CDR3 spells CASSQVRGGRNTQYF. CDR3 sequence (DNA): TGTGCCAGCAGCCAAGTCCGGGGGGGCCGAAATACGCAGTATTTT. Drawing the rest from reference TRBV7-2 and TRBJ2-3, the complete variable domain is GAGVSQSPSNKVTEKGKDVELRCDPISGHTALYWYRQSLGQGLEFLIYFQGNSAPDKSGLPSDRFSAERTGGSVSTLTIQRTQQEDSAVYLCASSQVRGGRNTQYFGPGTRLTVL.

On this clone: The sample holds other DNA sequences that translate to the same CDR3. The J gene is TRBJ1-1, the V gene TRBV9, with 7 positions matching TRBD1. Germline-derived CDR1 and CDR2 are SGDLS and YYNGEE. The CDR3 is 13 amino acids. The V segment lost 2 bases and the J segment 3 bases; nucleotides outside the gene matches: 1. CDR3 protein: CASSVDRDTEAFF. DNA for the CDR3: TGTGCCAGCAGCGTTGACAGGGACACTGAAGCTTTCTTT.

The rearrangement links TRBV7-3 to TRBJ1-2; 9 bases align to TRBD1. V shed 5 bases and J 6 bases; nucleotides not matched to a gene: 10. The V gene's germline CDR1 is SGHTA and CDR2 FQGTGA. The CDR3 is made up of 15 amino acids. Written as DNA, the CDR3 is TGTGCCAGCAGCACCGGTACAGGGGGCGCGGATGGCTACACCTTC. Encoded protein: CASSTGTGGADGYTF.

The V call is TRBV6-1, the J call TRBJ1-6, with D tentatively TRBD1 (6 bases). The germline V gene has CDR1 MNHNS and CDR2 SASEGT. The V end was cut by 8 bases, the J end by 5 bases, with 10 bases between. The CDR3 totals 13 residues. This CDR3 reads CASHRVNNSPLHF. Here the CDR3 DNA reads TGTGCCAGCCACAGGGTAAATAATTCACCCCTCCACTTT.

The chain joins TRBV25-1 to TRBJ1-6; TRBD1 matches 9 bases. Germline V lookup: CDR1 MGHDK, CDR2 SYGVNS. This CDR3 contains 17 residues. Trimming at V came to 2 bases and at J to 5 bases, leaving 7 bases not matched to a gene. The CDR3 nucleotides are TGTGCCAGCAGTGAAATATCCGGGACAGGGAATAATTCACCCCTCCACTTT. Encoded protein: CASSEISGTGNNSPLHF.

The chain recombines TRBV21-1 with TRBJ2-2; the table's D call of TRBD1 was not tested on the DNA. TRBV21-1 is recorded as a pseudogene. This CDR3 has 18 residues. CDR3 in amino acids: CAREVRWTGTVRTGELFF. In nucleotides, the CDR3 is TGTGCCAGGGAAGTCCGCTGGACCGGGACAGTACGGACCGGGGAGCTGTTTTTT.

In its sample, this clone was seen once. The genes are TRBV28 and TRBJ1-2, with 9 bases fitting TRBD1. CDR3 size: 14 residues. V lost 6 bases, J lost 3 bases, and 5 bases stayed unmatched. Germline V CDR1 and CDR2: MDHEN, SYDVKM. CDR3 sequence: CASRLTGGDYGYTF. The CDR3 coding sequence is TGTGCCAGCAGACTGACAGGGGGTGACTATGGCTACACCTTC.

This clone was recorded only once. J is TRBJ1-3 and V is TRBV2; D is uncertain. The germline V and J ends were trimmed by 1 base and 1 base, with 11 bases remaining between them. Germline CDR1 and CDR2: SNHLY and FYNNEI. CDR3 size: 16 residues. In nucleotides, the CDR3 is TGTGCCAGCAGTGAAGTCCGAGTTCCGTCTGGAAACACCATATATTTT. This encodes CASSEVRVPSGNTIYF. Full variable domain (remainder filled in from reference TRBV2 and TRBJ1-3): EPEVTQTPSHQVTQMGQEVILRCVPISNHLYFYWYRQILGQKVEFLVSFYNNEISEKSEIFDDQFSVERPDGSNFTLKIRSTKLEDSAMYFCASSEVRVPSGNTIYFGEGSWLTVV.

The J gene is TRBJ2-5, the V gene TRBV30, with unresolved D. Germline V gene sequence: CDR1 GTSNPN, CDR2 SVGIG (reference sequence). With 0 bases removed from V and 4 bases from J, the gap between germline ends came to 18 bases. This CDR3 comprises 16 residues. The DNA for the CDR3 is TGTGCCTGGAGTGTAAAAGGCGGCCTAGTAGGAGAGACCCAGTACTTC. This translates into CAWSVKGGLVGETQYF.

With regard to this clone: One end of the junction does not line up with germline, which may come from a read error. Within the sample, other DNA sequences also encode this same CDR3. This rearrangement joins TRBV5-4 to TRBJ1-3; D uncertain. In germline, CDR1 is SGHNT, CDR2 YYREEE (reference sequence). The CDR3 contains 16 residues. The CDR3 is CASSLGGTGPGNTIYF. The DNA for the CDR3 is TGTGCCAGCAGCTTAGGAGGAACCGGGCCTGGGAACACCATATATTTT.

The chain links TRBV5-1 to TRBJ2-3, with a possible D match to TRBD2 (5 bases). V gave up 5 bases and J gave up 0 bases, with 13 bases separating them. The CDR3 runs 15 residues. Per germline, CDR1 SGHRS and CDR2 YFSETQ. The DNA for the CDR3 is TGCGCCAGCAGGTCCCTGGCTAGCAGCACAGATACGCAGTATTTT. Translating it yields CASRSLASSTDTQYF.

The rearrangement links TRBV7-9 to TRBJ2-5, with 12 bases aligning to TRBD2. The trim removed 2 bases at V and 4 bases at J, leaving 8 bases unmatched. There are 17 residues in the CDR3. Per the germline V gene, CDR1 is SEHNR and CDR2 is FQNEAQ (reference sequence). Here the CDR3 reads CASSLTALAGGGETQYF. The DNA for the CDR3 is TGTGCCAGCAGCTTAACAGCACTAGCGGGGGGTGGAGAGACCCAGTACTTC.

This chain's CDR3 is CSVKQEKAFF. As DNA, the CDR3 is TGCAGCGTAAAACAGGAAAAAGCTTTCTTT. The rearrangement joins TRBV20-1 to TRBJ1-1; D is possibly TRBD1 (5 bases). Germline V gene data show CDR1 as DFQATT and CDR2 as SNEGSKA (reference sequence). The CDR3 sequence is 10 residues long.

The V gene is TRBV6-1, the J gene TRBJ2-1; 10 positions agree with TRBD2. The CDR3 loop spans 15 amino acids. V shed 4 bases, J shed 9 bases, and the junction held 9 bases outside the gene matches. CDR1 is MNHNS, CDR2 SASEGT, per germline. The CDR3 DNA sequence: TGTGCCAGCAGTGTCCTAGCGGGAGTCCGGGGTGAGCAGTTCTTC. Its protein is CASSVLAGVRGEQFF.

The chain joins TRBV14 to TRBJ1-1; D not certain. The V gene's germline CDR1 is SGHDN and CDR2 FVKESK. There are 14 residues in the CDR3. The V gene lost 1 base and the J gene lost 4 bases, with 10 bases spanning the gap. CDR3 loop: CASSQGGGSTEAFF. CDR3 coding DNA: TGTGCCAGCAGCCAAGGCGGAGGTAGCACTGAAGCTTTCTTT. Complete variable domain (other parts from reference TRBV14 and TRBJ1-1): EAGVTQFPSHSVIEKGQTVTLRCDPISGHDNLYWYRRVMGKEIKFLLHFVKESKQDESGMPNNRFLAERTGGTYSTLKVQPAELEDSGVYFCASSQGGGSTEAFFGQGTRLTVV.

The rearrangement links TRBV6-6 to TRBJ2-1, with D tentatively TRBD2 (7 bases). The CDR3 totals 14 residues. Germline lookup yields CDR1 MNHNY and CDR2 SVGAGI (reference sequence). Trimming shortened V by 2 bases and J by 7 bases, and 12 bases separated the two germline ends. Here the CDR3 reads CASSYVGGPNEQFF. CDR3 nucleotide sequence: TGTGCCAGCAGTTACGTGGGGGGGCCAAATGAGCAGTTCTTC.

This clone appeared a few times. The V call is TRBV7-9, the J call TRBJ2-5; 9 nucleotides match TRBD1. With V trimmed by 5 bases and J by 5 bases, 3 bases remained unmatched. The V gene's germline CDR1 is SEHNR and CDR2 FQNEAQ (reference sequence). The CDR3 loop spans 13 amino acids. CDR3 nucleotide sequence: TGTGCCAGCAGCACAGGGGGCGTCGAGACCCAGTACTTC. Its protein product is CASSTGGVETQYF.

The chain recombines TRBV6-5 with TRBJ2-5; D is perhaps TRBD1 (6 bases). CDR1 and CDR2 from the germline V gene are MNHEY and SVGAGI. The CDR3 extends over 14 amino acids. Between the trimmed V and J ends, which lost 6 bases and 7 bases, there was a span of 18 bases. Here the CDR3 DNA reads TGTGCCAGCAGCCTGCCGGGACAAGAGGCGACCCAGTACTTC. This gives the protein CASSLPGQEATQYF.

This clone has only one observation. V usage is TRBV14 and J usage is TRBJ1-2; 8 nucleotides align to TRBD1. This CDR3 contains 16 residues. Germline V gene sequence: CDR1 SGHDN, CDR2 FVKESK. Trimming at V came to 0 bases and at J to 4 bases, leaving 7 bases not matched to a gene. Written as DNA, the CDR3 is TGTGCCAGCAGCCAAGATCTAACAGGGGGGGTCTATGGCTACACCTTC. Residues: CASSQDLTGGVYGYTF. Based on the CDR3 plus reference TRBV14 and TRBJ1-2, the full variable domain is EAGVTQFPSHSVIEKGQTVTLRCDPISGHDNLYWYRRVMGKEIKFLLHFVKESKQDESGMPNNRFLAERTGGTYSTLKVQPAELEDSGVYFCASSQDLTGGVYGYTFGSGTRLTVV.

The chain recombines TRBV6-1 with TRBJ2-7, with TRBD2 matching over 9 bases. With 2 bases clipped from V and 7 bases from J, the junction kept 9 bases outside the gene matches. CDR3 length: 15 residues. In germline, CDR1 is MNHNS, CDR2 SASEGT. The CDR3 sequence: CASSETPSGVGEQYF. The DNA of the CDR3 is TGTGCCAGCAGTGAAACCCCTAGCGGGGTTGGTGAGCAGTACTTC.

The table lists this clone with a few counts. The J gene is TRBJ1-1, the V gene TRBV18; weak D call: TRBD1 (6 bases). This CDR3 is 12 amino acids long. V was trimmed by 5 bases and J by 6 bases, leaving 10 bases between them. Germline loops: CDR1 KGHSH, CDR2 LQKENI. The CDR3 region is CASSNRQAEAFF. The DNA of the CDR3 is TGTGCCAGCTCAAACCGACAGGCTGAAGCTTTCTTT.

The V and J genes are TRBV11-2 and TRBJ1-4; D call uncertain. V was clipped by 2 bases and J by 8 bases, with 9 bases between them. CDR1 and CDR2 from the germline V gene are SGHAT and FQNNGV. The CDR3 contains 13 residues. CDR3 coding DNA: TGTGCCAGCAGCTTATTGGAGACCGAAAAACTGTTTTTT. This codes for CASSLLETEKLFF.

This clone was recorded once. CDR3 region: CASSQRGYYEQYF. For the CDR3, the DNA is TGTGCCAGCAGCCAGAGAGGGTACTACGAGCAGTACTTC. The chain combines TRBV11-3 with TRBJ2-7; a possible D gene is TRBD2 (5 bases). The germline V gene has CDR1 SGHNT and CDR2 YENEEA. V was pared by 5 bases and J by 3 bases, with 11 bases between. The CDR3 runs 13 residues.

About this clone itself: The DNA is left out, because the CDR3 cannot be placed on it with certainty; the CDR3 is given as TCRdb lists it. The chain combines TRBV5-4 with TRBJ1-6; the D segment call TRBD1 is taken from the table without a DNA check. Germline V CDR1 and CDR2: SGHNT, YYREEE (reference sequence). With termini counted, the CDR3 has 16 amino acids. The chain's CDR3 is CASSPDPGTVQMSLHF.

The rearrangement joins TRBV7-9 to TRBJ2-5, with 7 nucleotides matching TRBD2. This CDR3 has 16 amino acids. Germline CDR1 SEHNR, CDR2 FQNEAQ (reference sequence). The V segment lost 5 bases and the J segment 7 bases; nucleotides outside the gene matches: 16. CDR3 in amino acids: CASSSQRGDLSGTQYF. As DNA, the CDR3 is TGTGCCAGCAGCAGTCAGCGGGGCGATCTATCCGGGACCCAGTACTTC. Filled out from reference TRBV7-9 and TRBJ2-5, the complete variable domain reads DTGVSQNPRHKITKRGQNVTFRCDPISEHNRLYWYRQTLGQGPEFLTYFQNEAQLEKSRLLSDRFSAERPKGSFSTLEIQRTEQGDSAMYLCASSSQRGDLSGTQYFGPGTRLLVL.